This T cell receptor beta chain was sequenced in a study of graft-versus-host responses after intestinal transplantation. About the study: Anti-thymocyte globulin was used for induction in all recipients, who then took tacrolimus and steroids for approximately 3 years.

A few counts support this clone. Produced via immunoSEQ multiplex PCR; TCRdb's table is partial and in-frame only. The data show over 45,000 clones, just under 95% seen once. Germline values: CDR1 LNHDA, CDR2 SQIVND (reference sequence). Trimming took off 2 bases at V and 6 bases at J, with 8 bases between the two ends. The CDR3 loop spans 13 amino acids. The V gene is TRBV19, the J gene TRBJ1-5; D is undetermined. This sequence was found in a human patient who received an intestinal transplant, so some T cells may come from the graft donor. The sequencing used PBMCs, collected about 120 weeks after a first intestinal transplant, on the day of a second. The CDR3 is CASSIKGAQPQHF. The CDR3 DNA reads as TGTGCCAGTAGTATAAAAGGTGCTCAGCCCCAGCATTTT. The variable domain in full, with the rest retrieved from reference TRBV19 and TRBJ1-5, is DGGITQSPKYLFRKEGQNVTLSCEQNLNHDAMYWYRQDPGQGLRLIYYSQIVNDFQKGDIAEGYSVSREKKESFPLTVTSAQKNPTAFYLCASSIKGAQPQHFGDGTRLSIL.